The text below deals with one TCR beta chain. The antigen remains undetermined. The CDR3 has 14 residues. V was trimmed by 2 bases and J by 2 bases, leaving 9 bases between them. Germline V gene data show CDR1 as MGHRA and CDR2 as YSYEKL. Clones were sequenced by immunoSEQ multiplex PCR, and TCRdb holds only the in-frame ones, with some missing. The data show 60,000 or so clones, around 90% seen once. The data belong to a study of lymphopenia after photon versus proton radiotherapy. Study conclusions and caveats: Authors raise, but do not show, better survival with proton therapy. After lymphocyte nadir, photon-treated repertoires showed oligoclonal expansion, especially CD8+ Temra. Relative stability marked proton patients; photon patients lost diversity and naive cells.

This clonotype was obtained from a man aged 80 or over with esophageal cancer. The sequences come from peripheral blood, collected from a patient treated with proton-based radiotherapy. The V gene is TRBV4-1, the J gene TRBJ1-2; maybe TRBD1 (6 bases). CDR3 bases: TGCGCCAGCAGCCAACGTCAGGGGAACTATGGCTACACCTTC. Amino acid sequence: CASSQRQGNYGYTF.